This TCR beta chain was found in a study of T cell clones after liver transplantation. Overall study context: A pre-transplant mixed lymphocyte reaction with TCRbeta sequencing defined graft-donor-reactive clones followed in post-transplant blood. HCV positivity affected three of eight recipients; the rest lacked autoimmune or viral indications. Tolerant meant at least one year fully off immunosuppression without liver enzymes above twice normal. Findings of the study overall: In two subjects, few donor cells limited the measurable donor-reactive repertoire.

Remarks on this clone: Its antigen is unidentified.

The method was immunoSEQ multiplex PCR; TCRdb's version includes in-frame clones alone and lacks a portion of them. The sample has roughly 70,000 clones, about 92% seen once. The sample here was CD4+ T cells from blood, taken before liver transplant. The receptor was isolated from a human donor who received a liver transplant.

CDR3 sequence (DNA): TGTGCCAGCAGCTTTCGGGTCTCTGGAAACACCATATATTTT. Translating it yields CASSFRVSGNTIYF. V and J are TRBV7-8 and TRBJ1-3; no clear D. The V gene lost 3 bases and the J gene lost 0 bases, with 6 bases spanning the gap. The length of the CDR3 is 14 residues. Germline CDR1 is SGHVS and CDR2 is FQNEAQ.